This TCR beta chain was found in a study of response to subunit inactivated influenza vaccine. The table lists this clonotype with a few counts. TCRdb processed the RT-PCR reads anew with MiXCR; each CDR3 protein has one entry. The top ten hold about 3% of the sample, which has just under 550,000 distinct CDR3 sequences, approximately 24% seen once. The CDR3 contains 14 residues. In germline, CDR1 is DFQATT, CDR2 SNEGSKA (reference sequence). With V trimmed by 8 bases and J by 9 bases, 16 bases remained unmatched. These sequences were also reported in another study, on T cells expressing NK-cell markers. That publication notes: As the method of synthesis, 5'RACE template switching with UMIs yielded TCR beta cDNA.

The rearrangement joins TRBV20-1 to TRBJ1-5, with 7 bases that match TRBD1. The sample in question was CD4+ T cells sorted from PBMCs, obtained 11 to 12 days after vaccination. This TCR was sampled from a man aged 50 to 60 who received an inactivated influenza vaccine. In nucleotides, the CDR3 is TGCAGTACCGAAAAGAGGGACAGAACCAGGCCCCAGCATTTT. The encoded protein is CSTEKRDRTRPQHF.